This T cell receptor beta chain was found in a study of T-cell reconstitution after alpha-beta-depleted transplantation in children. The study's findings and limits: Approximately two months post-transplant, alpha-beta T cells reportedly originated from several hundred expanded graft clones. Counts and diversity of T cells one year after transplant came mostly from newly produced T cells.

About this clonotype itself: As yet, its antigen is unknown.

Preparation of the TCRbeta library was carried out with unique molecular identifiers. One entry per CDR3 protein results from TCRdb running MiXCR on the PCR reads. Of 800,000 to 1,000,000 distinct CDR3 sequences in the sample, around 30% were seen once. This CDR3 comprises 15 residues. J gave up 3 bases and V 4 bases, and 6 bases lay outside the gene matches. Material: PBMCs, mostly from graft donor cells, obtained 360 days after TCRalphabeta/CD19-depleted stem cell transplant. The clonotype comes from a boy younger than two who had a stem cell transplant for SCID, so the T cells may come from the graft donor. The chain couples TRBV12-3 or TRBV12-4 to TRBJ1-5; TRBD1 aligns across 7 bases. The CDR3 DNA reads TGTGCCAGCAGTTCCGGACAGGTCCCCAATCAGCCCCAGCATTTT. Its protein product is CASSSGQVPNQPQHF.